This TCR beta chain was identified during a study of identical twins. The study, taken as a whole, reports: Abundant beta clonotypes from cord blood had fewer insertions, unlike memory repertoires, which showed none. Models underestimated how often monozygotic twins shared out-of-frame TCR alpha. Shared out-of-frame alpha sequences (those common to twins) showed excess low generation probability.

This clonotype has more than one count but fewer than ten. Antigen unknown. The germline CDR1 and CDR2 sequences are DFQATT and SNEGSKA (reference sequence). The CDR3 loop spans 12 amino acids. The germline V and J ends were trimmed by 3 bases and 10 bases, with 15 bases remaining between them. Each CDR3 protein is one row after TCRdb ran MiXCR on the 5' RACE reads. The sample yields about 250,000 distinct CDR3 sequences, around 15% seen once. The V call is TRBV20-1, the J call TRBJ1-2; possibly TRBD1 for D (5 bases). This receptor was identified in a woman younger than 35 in good health. The sample consisted of memory (CD45RO+) T cells sorted from blood. The CDR3 region is CSASFQGNDYTF. The CDR3 DNA is TGCAGTGCTAGTTTCCAGGGTAATGACTACACCTTC.